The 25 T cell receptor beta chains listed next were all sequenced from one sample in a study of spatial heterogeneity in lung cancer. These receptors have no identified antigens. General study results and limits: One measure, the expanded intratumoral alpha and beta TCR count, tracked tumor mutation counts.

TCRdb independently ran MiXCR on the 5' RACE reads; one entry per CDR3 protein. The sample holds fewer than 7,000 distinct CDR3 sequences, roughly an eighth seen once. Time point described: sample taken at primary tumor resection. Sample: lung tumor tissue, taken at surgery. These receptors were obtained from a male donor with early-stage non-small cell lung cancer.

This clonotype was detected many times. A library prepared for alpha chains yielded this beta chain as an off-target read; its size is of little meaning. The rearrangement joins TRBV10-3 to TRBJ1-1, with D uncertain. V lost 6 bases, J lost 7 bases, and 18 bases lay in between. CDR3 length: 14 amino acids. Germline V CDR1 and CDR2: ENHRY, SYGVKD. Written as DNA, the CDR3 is TGTGCCATCAGGTTAGGGTCTGGGTCGGATGAAGCTTTCTTT. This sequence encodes CAIRLGSGSDEAFF.

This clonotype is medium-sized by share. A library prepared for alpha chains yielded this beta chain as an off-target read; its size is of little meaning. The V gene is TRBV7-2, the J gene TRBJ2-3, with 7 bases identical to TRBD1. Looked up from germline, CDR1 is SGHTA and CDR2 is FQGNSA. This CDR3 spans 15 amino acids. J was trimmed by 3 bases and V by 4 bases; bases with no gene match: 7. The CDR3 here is CASSSSTGRTDTQYF. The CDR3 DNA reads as TGTGCCAGCAGCTCGTCGACAGGGAGAACAGATACGCAGTATTTT.

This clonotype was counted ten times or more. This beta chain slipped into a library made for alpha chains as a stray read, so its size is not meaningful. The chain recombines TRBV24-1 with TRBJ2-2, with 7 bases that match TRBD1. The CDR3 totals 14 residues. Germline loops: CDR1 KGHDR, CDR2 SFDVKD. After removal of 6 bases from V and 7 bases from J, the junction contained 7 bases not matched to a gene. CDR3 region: CATSLQGRDGELFF. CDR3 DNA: TGTGCCACCAGTTTACAGGGGCGCGACGGGGAGCTGTTTTTT.

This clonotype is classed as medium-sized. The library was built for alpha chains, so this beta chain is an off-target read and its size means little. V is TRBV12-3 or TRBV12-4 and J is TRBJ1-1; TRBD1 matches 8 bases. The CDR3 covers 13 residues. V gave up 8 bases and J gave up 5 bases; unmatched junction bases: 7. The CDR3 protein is CASVTTGGTEAFF. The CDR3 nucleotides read TGTGCCAGCGTTACAACAGGGGGAACTGAAGCTTTCTTT.

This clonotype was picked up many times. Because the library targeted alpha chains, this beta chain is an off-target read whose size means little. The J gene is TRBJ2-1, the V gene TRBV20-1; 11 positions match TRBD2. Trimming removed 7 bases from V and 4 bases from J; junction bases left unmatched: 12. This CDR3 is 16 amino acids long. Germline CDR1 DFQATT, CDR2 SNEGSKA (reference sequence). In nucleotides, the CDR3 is TGCAGTGTTCCCGGGACTAGCGGAGCTTATTACAATGAGCAGTTCTTC. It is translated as CSVPGTSGAYYNEQFF.

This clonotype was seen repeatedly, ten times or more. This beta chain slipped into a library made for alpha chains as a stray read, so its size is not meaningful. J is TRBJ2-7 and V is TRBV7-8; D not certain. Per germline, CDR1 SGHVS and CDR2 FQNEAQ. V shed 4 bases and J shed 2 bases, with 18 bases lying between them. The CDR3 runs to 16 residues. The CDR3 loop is CASSSDGGLSPYEQYF. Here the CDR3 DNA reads TGTGCCAGCAGCTCAGACGGTGGTCTTTCCCCCTACGAGCAGTACTTC.

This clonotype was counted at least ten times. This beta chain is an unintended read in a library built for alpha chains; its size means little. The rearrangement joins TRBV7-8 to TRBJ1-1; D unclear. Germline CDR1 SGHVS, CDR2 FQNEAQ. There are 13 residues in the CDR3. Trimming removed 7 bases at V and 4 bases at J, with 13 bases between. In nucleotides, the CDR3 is TGTGCCAGCACCTTCAGTTTGGCCACTGAAGCTTTCTTT. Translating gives CASTFSLATEAFF.

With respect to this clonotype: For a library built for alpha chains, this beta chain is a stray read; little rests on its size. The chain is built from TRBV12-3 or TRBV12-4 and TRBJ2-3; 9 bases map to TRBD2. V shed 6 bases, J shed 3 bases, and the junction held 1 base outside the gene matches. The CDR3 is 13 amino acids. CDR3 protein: CASRREGTDTQYF. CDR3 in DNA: TGTGCCAGCAGGCGGGAGGGGACAGATACGCAGTATTTT.

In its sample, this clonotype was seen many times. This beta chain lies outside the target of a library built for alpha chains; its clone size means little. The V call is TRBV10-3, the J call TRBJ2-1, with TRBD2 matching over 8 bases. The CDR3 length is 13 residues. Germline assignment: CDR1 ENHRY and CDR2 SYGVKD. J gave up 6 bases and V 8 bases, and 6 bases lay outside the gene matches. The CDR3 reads CAIEAGVSNEQFF. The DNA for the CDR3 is TGTGCCATCGAAGCGGGAGTCTCCAATGAGCAGTTCTTC.

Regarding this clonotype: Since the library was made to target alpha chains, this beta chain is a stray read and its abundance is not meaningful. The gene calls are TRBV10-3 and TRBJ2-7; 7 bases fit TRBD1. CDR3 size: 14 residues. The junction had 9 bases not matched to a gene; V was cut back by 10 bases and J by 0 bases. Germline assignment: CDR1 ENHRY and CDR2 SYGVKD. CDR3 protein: CASQRDSNSYEQYF. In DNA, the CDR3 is TGTGCCAGCCAAAGGGACAGCAACTCCTACGAGCAGTACTTC.

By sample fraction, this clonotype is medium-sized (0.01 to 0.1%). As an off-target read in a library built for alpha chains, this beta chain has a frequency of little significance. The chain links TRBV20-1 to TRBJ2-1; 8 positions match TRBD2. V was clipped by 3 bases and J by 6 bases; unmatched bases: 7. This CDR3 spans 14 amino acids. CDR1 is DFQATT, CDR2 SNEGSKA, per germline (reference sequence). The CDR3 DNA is TGCAGTGCTAGTAAAGCGGGAGTGGTCAATGAGCAGTTCTTC. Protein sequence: CSASKAGVVNEQFF.

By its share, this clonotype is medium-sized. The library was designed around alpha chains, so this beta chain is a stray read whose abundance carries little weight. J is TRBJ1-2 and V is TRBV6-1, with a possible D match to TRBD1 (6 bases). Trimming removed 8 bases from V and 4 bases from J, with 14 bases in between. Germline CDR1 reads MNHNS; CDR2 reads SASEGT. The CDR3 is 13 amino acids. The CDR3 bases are TGTGCCAGCCAAGAGGGGGGACCCTATGGCTACACCTTC. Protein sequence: CASQEGGPYGYTF.

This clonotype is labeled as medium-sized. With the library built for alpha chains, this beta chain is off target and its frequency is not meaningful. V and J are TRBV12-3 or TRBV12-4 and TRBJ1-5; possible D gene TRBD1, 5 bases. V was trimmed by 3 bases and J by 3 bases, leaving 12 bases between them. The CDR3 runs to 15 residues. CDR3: CASSFHRLANQPQHF. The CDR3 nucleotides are TGTGCCAGCAGTTTCCACAGGCTGGCCAATCAGCCCCAGCATTTT.

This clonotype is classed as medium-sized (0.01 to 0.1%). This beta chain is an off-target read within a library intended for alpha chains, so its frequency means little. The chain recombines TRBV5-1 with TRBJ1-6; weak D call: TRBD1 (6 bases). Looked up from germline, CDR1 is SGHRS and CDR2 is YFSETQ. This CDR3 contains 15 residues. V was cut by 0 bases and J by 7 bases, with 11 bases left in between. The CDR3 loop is CASSLGVQGNSPLHF. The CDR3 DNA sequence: TGCGCCAGCAGCTTGGGGGTACAGGGAAATTCACCCCTCCACTTT.

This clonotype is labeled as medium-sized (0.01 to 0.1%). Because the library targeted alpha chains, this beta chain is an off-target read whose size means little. CDR3 protein: CASLDSLASEKLFF. The CDR3 bases are TGTGCCAGCCTAGACAGCCTGGCCTCTGAAAAACTGTTTTTT. V gene TRBV19 combines with J gene TRBJ1-4; D perhaps matches TRBD1 (5 bases). The CDR3 totals 14 residues. Germline CDR1 is LNHDA and CDR2 is SQIVND (reference sequence). V was trimmed by 9 bases and J by 7 bases, leaving 18 bases between them.

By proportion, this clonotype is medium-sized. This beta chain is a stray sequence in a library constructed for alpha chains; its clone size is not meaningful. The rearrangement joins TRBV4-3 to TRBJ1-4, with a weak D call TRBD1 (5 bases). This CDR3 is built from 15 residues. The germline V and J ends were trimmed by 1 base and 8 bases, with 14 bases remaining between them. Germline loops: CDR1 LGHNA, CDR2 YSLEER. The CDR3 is CASSQASGRGEKLFF. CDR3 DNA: TGCGCCAGCAGCCAAGCTTCAGGGAGGGGAGAAAAACTGTTTTTT.

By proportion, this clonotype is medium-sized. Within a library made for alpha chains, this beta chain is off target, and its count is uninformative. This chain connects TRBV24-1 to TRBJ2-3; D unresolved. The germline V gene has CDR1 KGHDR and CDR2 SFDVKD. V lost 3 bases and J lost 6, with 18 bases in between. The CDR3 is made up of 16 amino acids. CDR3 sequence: CATSDLGTGDRDTQYF. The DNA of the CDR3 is TGTGCCACCAGTGATCTTGGAACTGGGGATCGTGATACGCAGTATTTT.

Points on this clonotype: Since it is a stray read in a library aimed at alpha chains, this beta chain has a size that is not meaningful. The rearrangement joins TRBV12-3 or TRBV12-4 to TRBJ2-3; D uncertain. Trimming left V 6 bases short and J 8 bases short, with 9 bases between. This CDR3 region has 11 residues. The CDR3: CASRFSGTQYF. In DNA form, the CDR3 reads TGTGCCAGCAGATTCTCTGGTACGCAGTATTTT.

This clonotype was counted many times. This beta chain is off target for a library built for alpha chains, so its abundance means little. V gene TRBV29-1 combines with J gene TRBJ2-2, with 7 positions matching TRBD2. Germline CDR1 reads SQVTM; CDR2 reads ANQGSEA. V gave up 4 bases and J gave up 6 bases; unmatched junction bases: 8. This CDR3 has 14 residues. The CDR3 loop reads CSVGLAAPPGELFF. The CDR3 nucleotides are TGCAGCGTTGGGCTAGCGGCCCCACCCGGGGAGCTGTTTTTT.

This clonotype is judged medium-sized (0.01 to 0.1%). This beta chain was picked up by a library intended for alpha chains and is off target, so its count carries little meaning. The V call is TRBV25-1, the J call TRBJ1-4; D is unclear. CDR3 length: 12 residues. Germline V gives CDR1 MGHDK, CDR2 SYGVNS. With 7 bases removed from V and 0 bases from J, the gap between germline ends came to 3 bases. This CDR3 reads CASTSTNEKLFF. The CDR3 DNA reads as TGTGCCAGCACCTCAACTAATGAAAAACTGTTTTTT.

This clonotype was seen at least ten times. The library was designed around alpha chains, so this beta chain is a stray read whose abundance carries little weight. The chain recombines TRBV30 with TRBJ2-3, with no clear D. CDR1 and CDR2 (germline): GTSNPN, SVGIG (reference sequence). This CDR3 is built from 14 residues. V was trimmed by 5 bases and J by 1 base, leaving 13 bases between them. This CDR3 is CAWRNRARTDTQYF. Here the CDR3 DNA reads TGTGCCTGGCGGAATAGAGCCCGCACAGATACGCAGTATTTT. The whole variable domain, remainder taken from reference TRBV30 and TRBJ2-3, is SQTIHQWPATLVQPVGSPLSLECTVEGTSNPNLYWYRQAAGRGLQLLFYSVGIGQISSEVPQNLSASRPQDRQFILSSKKLLLSDSGFYLCAWRNRARTDTQYFGPGTRLTVL.

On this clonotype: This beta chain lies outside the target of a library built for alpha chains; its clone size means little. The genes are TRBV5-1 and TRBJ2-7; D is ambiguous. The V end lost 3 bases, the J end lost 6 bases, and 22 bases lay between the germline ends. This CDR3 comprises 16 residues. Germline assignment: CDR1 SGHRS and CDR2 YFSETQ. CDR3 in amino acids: CASSSHYNPSSVEQYF. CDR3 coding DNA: TGCGCCAGCAGCTCGCACTACAACCCCTCGTCTGTCGAGCAGTACTTC.

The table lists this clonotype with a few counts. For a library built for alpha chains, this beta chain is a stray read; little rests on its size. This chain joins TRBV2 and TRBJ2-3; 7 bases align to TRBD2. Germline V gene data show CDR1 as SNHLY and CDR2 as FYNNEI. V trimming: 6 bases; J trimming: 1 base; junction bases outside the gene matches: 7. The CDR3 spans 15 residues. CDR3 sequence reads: CASSPSGFGTDTQYF. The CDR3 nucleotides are TGTGCCAGCAGCCCTAGCGGATTTGGCACAGATACGCAGTATTTT.

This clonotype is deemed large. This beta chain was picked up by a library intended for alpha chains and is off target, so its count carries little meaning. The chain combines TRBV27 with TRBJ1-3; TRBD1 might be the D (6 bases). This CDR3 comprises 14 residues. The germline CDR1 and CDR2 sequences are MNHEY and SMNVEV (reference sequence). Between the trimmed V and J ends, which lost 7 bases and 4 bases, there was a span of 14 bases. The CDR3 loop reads CASKLGAGGNTIYF. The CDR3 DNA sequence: TGTGCCAGCAAGCTGGGGGCAGGAGGAAACACCATATATTTT.

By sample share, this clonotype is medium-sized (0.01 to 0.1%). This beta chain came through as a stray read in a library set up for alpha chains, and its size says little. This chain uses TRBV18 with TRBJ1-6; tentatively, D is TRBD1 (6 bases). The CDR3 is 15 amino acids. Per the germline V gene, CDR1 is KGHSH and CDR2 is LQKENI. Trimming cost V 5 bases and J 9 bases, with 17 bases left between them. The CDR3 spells CASSTTGNERSPLHF. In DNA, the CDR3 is TGTGCCAGCTCAACTACAGGGAACGAGCGTTCACCCCTCCACTTT.